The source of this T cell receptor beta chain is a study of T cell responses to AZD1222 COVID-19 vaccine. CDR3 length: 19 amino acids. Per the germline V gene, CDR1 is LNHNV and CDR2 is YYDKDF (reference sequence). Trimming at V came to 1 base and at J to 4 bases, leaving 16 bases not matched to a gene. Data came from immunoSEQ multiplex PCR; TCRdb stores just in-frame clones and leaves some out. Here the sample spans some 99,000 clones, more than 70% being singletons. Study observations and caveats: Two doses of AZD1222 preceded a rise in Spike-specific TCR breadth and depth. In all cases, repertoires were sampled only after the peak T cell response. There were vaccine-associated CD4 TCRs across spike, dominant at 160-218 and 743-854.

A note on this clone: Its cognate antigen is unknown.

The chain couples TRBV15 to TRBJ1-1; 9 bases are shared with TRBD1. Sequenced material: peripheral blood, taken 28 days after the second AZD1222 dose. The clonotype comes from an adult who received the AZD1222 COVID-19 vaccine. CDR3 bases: TGTGCCACCAGCAGAGGGGTGACAGGGGGAGGGATACGTGGCACTGAAGCTTTCTTT. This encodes CATSRGVTGGGIRGTEAFF.